The T cell receptor (beta chain) under discussion was sequenced for a study of blood T cells in healthy people across ages (dated by TCRdb to between 2015 and 2016). Looking at the study overall: Template switching captured roughly one uniquely barcoded TCR beta cDNA molecule per two T cells in model experiments. Age-related changes in TCR beta repertoire diversity were measured in the study by deep sequencing normalized with unique cDNA molecular identifiers. The donors were divided into four age groups: young (average 16 years), middle-aged (almost 40), aged (around 59) and long-lived (about 90). For two donors (one aged 18 to 30 and one aged 80 or older), the study analyzed two additional independent replicas of 1 million unique cDNA reads from the same blood draw.

The receptor library was made with 5' RACE. Sequencing instrument: Illumina HiSeq 2500. A second roughly 6 to 11 cycle PCR used a sample-barcoded 5' primer and a J-beta primer mix. Each TCR beta cDNA molecule received a unique molecular identifier from a template-switch 5' adaptor carrying 12 random nucleotides. At least 2.5 million CDR3-containing paired-end reads were obtained from each sample. First-strand cDNA synthesis was performed from all RNA using the Mint cDNA synthesis kit, with priming by a TRBC-specific oligonucleotide. Following uracil-DNA glycosylase treatment, a first 18-cycle PCR with universal primers M1SS and BC2_uni_R was performed on all cDNA. The published analysis was carried out like this. For normalization, 1 million high-quality reads, each with a distinct molecular identifier, were randomly selected from each sample. Reads sharing molecular identifiers were discarded rather than binned into consensus sequences. CDR3 identification, clonotype clustering and error correction used MiTCR with a Q25 quality threshold and the strictest error-elimination algorithm. A nonparametric unseen species model with Euler transformation was used to estimate a lower bound on total TCR beta diversity. Using fastp at Q25 and MiXCR, TCRdb reprocessed the public reads and kept productive beta chains. Rows with one shared CDR3 protein collapse into an entry with the most common genes and DNA. Here the V and J calls rest on TCRdb's processing, not on the authors' analysis. For this sample there are 600,000 to 1,000,000 distinct CDR3 sequences; roughly 25% appear just once. The top ten constitute approximately 3.7% of the sample.

The donors were roughly 40 Caucasian individuals from Russia, aged roughly 6 to 100 years, who were systemically healthy. Approximately 9 milliliters of peripheral blood were collected from each donor into EDTA-treated Vacutainer tubes. Ficoll-Paque density-gradient centrifugation was used to isolate PBMCs, with at least 7 million obtained per sample. Total RNA was extracted from PBMCs with Trizol reagent, with at least 5.5 micrograms obtained per sample. For every donor, an aliquot of PBMCs went through flow cytometry to measure the percentages of naive CD45RAhigh/CD27high T cells. What the study reported, not specific to this receptor: As age increased, observed TCR beta diversity per million T cells dropped in a roughly linear way, and a significant reduction was already evident by age roughly 36. Donor CMV infection status was unknown, potentially confounding age-related changes in expanded clonotypes. Estimates of total diversity based on one million sequenced T cells were considered lower bounds and underestimates. The long-lived group showed more naive CD4+ T cells, fewer expanded clones and increased TCR diversity than the aged group, suggesting age selection. Because profiling used bulk unsorted PBMCs, naive and antigen-experienced compartments could not be compared conclusively. There was a strong correlation between observed TCR beta diversity and the percentage of naive T cells measured by flow cytometry.

With regard to this clonotype: This clone's antigen is unknown. The sample holds no much larger clone one base away, and base qualities are not on file.

Reading from cysteine to phenylalanine, the CDR3 counts 15 amino acids. Of the read, only the CDR3 DNA is kept; its 45 bases are in frame from base 1. The germline V gene (reference sequence) yields LGHDT for CDR1 and YNNKEL for CDR2. Trimming costs V 1 base and J 1 base, and their ends lie 10 bases apart. These same records also appear under a second study, on T cells of mothers and their children. The second paper further reports: Nine systemically healthy Caucasian individuals served as donors, namely three mothers together with their six children. cDNA synthesis used all of the extracted RNA, with around 1.5 ug of RNA in each 15 ul reaction. In the second PCR, the M1S primer introduced both the sample barcodes and 2-4 random nucleotides. Each mother yielded over 9.5 million TCR beta CDR3 reads and each child about 3 million reads. Thymic selection shapes the output of TCR recombination in a similar way in related and unrelated pairs, and inherited differences have a minor effect. Normalized repertoire overlap was always found to be slightly, but never significantly, higher in related mother-child pairs than in unrelated mother-child pairs. With a sensitivity of about 100 clones per million clonotypes, no persistent microchimeric T cell clones were detected. To look for features that set related mother-child pairs apart from unrelated individuals, the researchers ran deep NGS to compare the TCR beta repertoires of mothers and children. The mean age was about 40 +/- 4 years for the mothers and 11 +/- 4 years for the children. After adapter ligation with NEBNext reagents, the libraries were sequenced on Illumina HiSeq 2000 with 100+100 nt paired-end reads. Mother and child libraries were prepared a month apart and sequenced in separate runs to prevent cross-contamination. For each donor, somewhere between about 450,000 and 2,100,000 distinct TCR beta clonotypes were identified. Naive TCR beta clonotypes were estimated from low-frequency clonotypes matched to each donor's FACS-determined naive share, without sorting.

This chain joins TRBV3-1 to TRBJ2-5; the D segment could be TRBD2, given 5 matching bases. Sequenced: blood. The TCR comes from a boy between 10 and 17 years old in good health. The DNA sequence reads TGTGCCAGCAGCCAAGTTACCGCGGGCCAAGAGACCCAGTACTTC. It translates as CASSQVTAGQETQYF.